These T cell receptor beta chains were read from a single sample in a study of blood T cell repertoires in COVID-19. Using immunoSEQ multiplex PCR, the repertoire was profiled, and TCRdb retains in-frame clones only, with some absent. The repertoire holds more than 130,000 clones, with more than 70% as singletons. The sequenced sample consisted of peripheral blood. These TCRs come from a man between 45 and 60 years old with active or convalescent COVID-19. The CDR3 runs from the conserved cysteine through the conserved F or W. A D gene is named only where the DNA matches it firmly. Where a row states a size, it is once, few, many or the class of an expanded clone; other rows omit it.

d_call	j_call	v_call	clone_size	cdr3_aa	cdr3_nt
TRBD1	TRBJ1-1	TRBV28	.	CASSLLQGDTEAFF	TGTGCCAGCAGTTTGTTACAGGGGGACACTGAAGCTTTCTTT
.	TRBJ1-5	TRBV27	.	CASLCRVNQPQHF	TGTGCCAGCCTCTGCAGGGTCAATCAGCCCCAGCATTTT
.	TRBJ1-1	TRBV5-1	.	CASRWGRGTLEAFF	TGCGCCTCCAGGTGGGGCAGGGGCACCTTGGAAGCTTTCTTT
.	TRBJ2-7	TRBV11-2	.	CASSLVADYEQYF	TGTGCCAGCAGCTTAGTGGCAGACTACGAGCAGTACTTC
.	TRBJ2-1	TRBV5-1	.	CASSLWGVRDNEQFF	TGCGCCAGCAGCTTGTGGGGGGTTCGCGACAATGAGCAGTTCTTC
TRBD2	TRBJ2-1	TRBV29-1	once	CSVEGGGLAGVHEQFF	TGCAGCGTTGAAGGTGGGGGACTAGCGGGAGTCCATGAGCAGTTCTTC
TRBD2	TRBJ2-7	TRBV27	.	CASSFGGRTSGSYHEQYF	TGTGCCAGCAGTTTTGGAGGGAGGACTAGCGGGAGTTACCACGAGCAGTACTTC
.	TRBJ1-2	TRBV6-4	.	CASSPRGSSGYTF	TGTGCCAGCAGCCCCCGGGGATCTAGCGGCTACACCTTC
.	TRBJ2-1	TRBV11-3	.	CASSFSTEGLRNEQFF	TGTGCCAGCAGCTTCTCGACCGAGGGTCTTCGAAATGAGCAGTTCTTC
.	TRBJ2-1	TRBV21-1	.	CASSKTSGSDNEQFF	TGTGCCAGCAGCAAAACTAGCGGGAGTGACAATGAGCAGTTCTTC
.	TRBJ1-6	TRBV19	.	CASKVASSYNSPLHF	TGTGCCAGTAAGGTAGCAAGCTCCTATAATTCACCCCTCCACTTT
TRBD1	TRBJ2-3	TRBV24-1	.	CATSDSAGTGTDTQYF	TGTGCCACCAGTGATTCTGCCGGGACAGGCACAGATACGCAGTATTTT
.	TRBJ1-5	TRBV28	few	CASSEGGIDQPQHF	TGTGCCAGCAGTGAGGGGGGGATCGATCAGCCCCAGCATTTT
.	TRBJ1-2	TRBV19	.	CASSMSGYRGYTF	TGTGCCAGTAGTATGTCAGGGTATCGTGGCTACACCTTC
TRBD1	TRBJ1-2	TRBV28	once	CASRGTGYNYGYTF	TGTGCCAGCAGGGGGACAGGGTACAACTATGGCTACACCTTC
TRBD2	TRBJ2-1	TRBV24-1	.	CATSDSLAGVIEQFF	TGTGCCACCAGTGATTCGCTAGCGGGAGTCATAGAGCAGTTCTTC
TRBD1	TRBJ1-5	TRBV19	.	CASSADRGNQPQHF	TGTGCCAGTAGTGCGGACAGGGGGAATCAGCCCCAGCATTTT
.	TRBJ1-1	TRBV18	.	CASSPPETANTEAFF	TGTGCCAGCTCACCACCGGAGACAGCGAACACTGAAGCTTTCTTT
.	TRBJ1-2	TRBV30	few	CAWRRTSFGYTF	TGTGCCTGGAGGAGGACATCCTTTGGCTACACCTTC
.	TRBJ2-7	TRBV7-9	.	CASSLSAAVKDYEQYF	TGTGCCAGCAGCTTATCGGCGGCCGTAAAGGATTACGAGCAGTACTTC
TRBD1	TRBJ2-2	TRBV2	.	CASRGQVSTGELFF	TGTGCCAGCAGAGGACAGGTTAGCACCGGGGAGCTGTTTTTT
.	TRBJ2-7	TRBV15	.	CATSRGTARSGNEQYF	TGTGCCACCAGCAGAGGGACAGCCAGATCGGGCAACGAGCAGTACTTC
.	TRBJ1-2	TRBV18	.	CASSPPSQGIYGYTF	TGTGCCAGCTCACCACCGAGCCAGGGAATCTATGGCTACACCTTC
TRBD1	TRBJ1-5	TRBV7-2	.	CASSYSGTDFLPQHF	TGTGCCAGCAGCTACTCCGGGACAGATTTTCTGCCCCAGCATTTT
.	TRBJ2-7	TRBV6-6	.	CASSFQGRYEQYF	TGTGCCAGCAGTTTCCAGGGAAGGTACGAGCAGTACTTC
.	TRBJ1-2	TRBV5-6	.	CASSFLGGDYGYTF	TGTGCCAGCAGCTTTTTAGGGGGAGACTATGGCTACACCTTC
TRBD1	TRBJ1-4	TRBV28	.	CASSSPTGGEKLFF	TGTGCCAGCAGTTCCCCGACAGGGGGGGAAAAACTGTTTTTT
.	TRBJ1-6	TRBV5-6	.	CASSFRGYGSPLHF	TGTGCCAGCAGCTTCCGGGGTTACGGTTCACCCCTCCACTTT
TRBD1	TRBJ2-7	TRBV19	.	CASSNRGRDEQYF	TGTGCCAGTAGTAACAGGGGGCGAGACGAGCAGTACTTC
TRBD1	TRBJ2-7	TRBV7-8	.	CASSPAGQGRYEQYF	TGTGCCAGCAGCCCGGCGGGACAGGGAAGGTACGAGCAGTACTTC
TRBD1	TRBJ1-4	TRBV2	.	CASSEARAGGKLFF	TGTGCCAGCAGTGAAGCTCGGGCAGGGGGAAAACTGTTTTTT
TRBD1	TRBJ1-1	TRBV2	.	CASSRDRVGTEAFF	TGTGCCAGCAGTAGGGACAGGGTAGGGACTGAAGCTTTCTTT
.	TRBJ1-5	TRBV4-3	.	CASSPDWGTGQPQHF	TGCGCCAGCAGCCCCGATTGGGGAACAGGTCAGCCCCAGCATTTT
TRBD2	TRBJ2-2	TRBV19	few	CASSPISGRIGELFF	TGTGCCAGTAGTCCGATTAGCGGGAGAATCGGGGAGCTGTTTTTT
.	TRBJ2-7	TRBV9	.	CASSLGGVGGSEQYF	TGTGCCAGCAGCCTTGGTGGAGTAGGGGGAAGCGAGCAGTACTTC
.	TRBJ1-2	TRBV19	.	CASSLRALEDYGYTF	TGTGCCAGTAGTTTGAGGGCCCTCGAGGACTATGGCTACACCTTC
TRBD2	TRBJ2-3	TRBV28	.	CASSDYLRLNRLAGGPEDTQYF	TGTGCCAGCAGTGACTATCTTAGGCTAAACAGACTAGCGGGAGGGCCCGAAGATACGCAGTATTTT
.	TRBJ1-1	TRBV11-2	.	CASSSTNAYTEAFF	TGTGCCAGCAGCTCTACTAACGCCTACACTGAAGCTTTCTTT
.	TRBJ1-4	TRBV14	.	CASSQREPYEKLFF	TGTGCCAGCAGCCAACGGGAGCCATATGAAAAACTGTTTTTT
.	TRBJ2-7	TRBV27	.	CASSLSRYYEQYF	TGTGCCAGCAGTTTGAGTCGGTACTACGAGCAGTACTTC
TRBD1	TRBJ2-2	TRBV9	.	CASSVGTGVTGELFF	TGTGCCAGCAGCGTCGGGACAGGGGTCACCGGGGAGCTGTTTTTT
TRBD2	TRBJ2-3	TRBV10-3	.	CAVYGTSGRASFVADTQYF	TGTGCCGTCTACGGGACTAGCGGGAGGGCCAGTTTTGTCGCAGATACGCAGTATTTT
.	TRBJ2-7	TRBV6-2/TRBV6-3	.	CASSYPGGPYEQYF	TGTGCCAGCAGTTACCCCGGGGGGCCCTACGAGCAGTACTTC
TRBD1	TRBJ1-6	TRBV14	.	CASSRDRTYSPLHF	TGTGCCAGCAGCCGGGACAGAACATATTCACCCCTCCACTTT
TRBD2	TRBJ2-1	TRBV5-1	.	CASSPGRPSGRDEQFF	TGCGCCAGCAGCCCGGGTCGGCCTAGCGGGAGGGATGAGCAGTTCTTC
.	TRBJ1-4	TRBV27	.	CASSIQGHREKLFF	TGTGCCAGCAGTATACAGGGTCATCGCGAAAAACTGTTTTTT